This TCR beta chain emerged from a study of OX40 agonist ivuxolimab in advanced cancers. About the study as a whole: Ivuxolimab was an agonistic, fully human IgG2 monoclonal antibody directed against OX40 (CD134), a costimulatory receptor. The paper covers the monotherapy dose-escalation part of the phase I ivuxolimab trial, which included N ≈ 52 patients. Peripheral TCRbeta sequencing was intended to test whether TCR sequence diversity was altered and clonal T-cell expansion was caused by ivuxolimab. Patients were allowed to have had prior anti-PD-1, anti-PD-L1 or anti-CTLA-4 therapy, and 40% of the dose-escalation patients had been treated with checkpoint inhibitors. Partial responses occurred in three dose-escalation patients, of whom one had hepatocellular carcinoma and two had cutaneous melanoma. Intravenous ivuxolimab was administered to patients every 2 weeks at six dose levels: 0.01, 0.1, 0.3, 1.5, 3 and 10 mg/kg. Among the approximately 50 dose-escalation patients, about 20 had hepatocellular carcinoma, 15 or so melanoma, 9 renal cell carcinoma and 9 head and neck cancer. The dose-escalation cohort was roughly 80% male with a mean age of about 54 years, ranging from roughly 23 to 80.

The CDR3 goes from the cysteine to the phenylalanine over 16 residues. The kept DNA is CDR3 alone, 48 bases in frame from the first base. The germline V gene (reference sequence) specifies SEHNR as CDR1 and FQNEAQ as CDR2. For this chain, trimming is 5 bases at the V end and 5 bases at the J end, and the number of junction bases without a gene match is 12. Broad study findings and their caveats: Antigen specificity was not determined for the clonally expanded peripheral T cells. At doses from 0.1 to 3.0 mg/kg, clonal expansion was seen in both CD4+ and CD8+ blood T cells between baseline and week 6. After ivuxolimab, expanded clones were on average more numerous among CD8+ T cells than among CD4+ T cells. In the 0.1-3.0 mg/kg groups, partial responders were among the patients with the lowest normalized peripheral clonal expansion, particularly in CD8+ T cells. Low levels of normalized T-cell clonal expansion were also seen in some patients who did not respond.

Patients with autoimmune disease history or receiving systemic immunosuppression were excluded from the trial. Peripheral blood for TCR sequencing was drawn from every dose cohort at baseline, at cycle 4 day 1 and at cycle 7 day 1. The samples were drawn from a first-in-human, open-label, multicenter phase I dose-escalation trial of ivuxolimab. Adults with locally advanced or metastatic head and neck squamous cell, hepatocellular, melanoma or renal cell carcinoma were enrolled in the trial. Before TCR sequencing, CD4+ and CD8+ T cells were separately sorted from peripheral blood. To sequence the TCRbeta CDR3 region, genomic DNA was isolated from the sorted cells. The immunoSEQ Assay was used to sequence the TCRbeta CDR3 regions. TCRdb holds this immuneACCESS table with in-frame rearrangements only. Some clones are missing; in checked studies, unresolved V genes explain under half, and the rest has no known cause. This sample lists under 50,000 clones; around 80% were detected once. 9.5% to 10% of the sample is held by the ten biggest clonotypes.

Comments on this clone: Its antigen is currently not known. No base-level quality is on record; no much larger clone is a single base apart.

The receptor's source is an adult with an advanced solid tumor such as melanoma, head and neck, liver or kidney cancer. The chain joins TRBV7-9 to TRBJ2-4; TRBD1 fits 7 bases in the junction. Material: CD4+ or CD8+ T cells sorted from blood, obtained in a trial of the OX40 agonist ivuxolimab. In nucleotides, the sequence is TGTGCCAGCAGCCACGCGGACAGGCACAGGGAAAACATTCAGTACTTC. Its protein product is CASSHADRHRENIQYF.